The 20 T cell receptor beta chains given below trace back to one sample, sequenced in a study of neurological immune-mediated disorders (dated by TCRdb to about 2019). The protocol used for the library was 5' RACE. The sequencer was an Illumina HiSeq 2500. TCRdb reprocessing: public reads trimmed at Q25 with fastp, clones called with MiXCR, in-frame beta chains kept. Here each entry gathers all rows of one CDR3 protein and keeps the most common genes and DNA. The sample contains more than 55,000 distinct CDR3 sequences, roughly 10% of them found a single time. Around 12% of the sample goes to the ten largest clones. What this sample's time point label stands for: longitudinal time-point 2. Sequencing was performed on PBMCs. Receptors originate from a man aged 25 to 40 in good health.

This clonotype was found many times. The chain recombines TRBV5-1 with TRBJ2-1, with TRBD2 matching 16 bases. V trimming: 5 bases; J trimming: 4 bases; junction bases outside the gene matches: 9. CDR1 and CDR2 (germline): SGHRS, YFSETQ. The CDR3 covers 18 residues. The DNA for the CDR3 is TGCGCCAGCAGTTCCGGGACTAGCGGGAGGGCCAGATACAATGAGCAGTTCTTC. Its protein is CASSSGTSGRARYNEQFF.

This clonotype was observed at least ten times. The CDR3 sequence: CASSQGRSNSPLHF. CDR3 bases: TGTGCCAGCAGCCAGGGACGAAGTAATTCACCCCTCCACTTT. This rearrangement joins TRBV9 to TRBJ1-6; the D gene is possibly TRBD1 (5 bases). CDR1 and CDR2 from the germline V gene are SGDLS and YYNGEE. Trimming removed 4 bases from V and 6 bases from J, with 11 bases in between. This CDR3 has 14 amino acids.

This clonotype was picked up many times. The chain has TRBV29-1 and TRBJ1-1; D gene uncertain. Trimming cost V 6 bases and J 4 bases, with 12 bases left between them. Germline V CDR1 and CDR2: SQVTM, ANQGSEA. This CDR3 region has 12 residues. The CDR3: CSVRSGGTEAFF. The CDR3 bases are TGCAGCGTCCGATCGGGCGGCACTGAAGCTTTCTTT. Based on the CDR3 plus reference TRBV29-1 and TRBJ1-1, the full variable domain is SAVISQKPSRDICQRGTSLTIQCQVDSQVTMMFWYRQQPGQSLTLIATANQGSEATYESGFVIDKFPISRPNLTFSTLTVSNMSPEDSSIYLCSVRSGGTEAFFGQGTRLTVV.

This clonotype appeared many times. As DNA, the CDR3 is TGCAGTGCTAGAGATCATCGGGGTGGCCAAGAGACCCAGTACTTC. Translation gives CSARDHRGGQETQYF. The chain employs TRBV20-1 and TRBJ2-5, with TRBD2 as a possible D gene (5 bases). Per germline, CDR1 DFQATT and CDR2 SNEGSKA (reference sequence). The CDR3 has 15 residues. Trimming cost V 0 bases and J 1 base, with 12 bases left between them.

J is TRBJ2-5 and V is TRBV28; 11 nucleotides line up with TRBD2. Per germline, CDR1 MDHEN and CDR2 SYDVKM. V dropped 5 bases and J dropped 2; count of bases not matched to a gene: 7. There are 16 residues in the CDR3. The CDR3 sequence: CASSLRLAGPQETQYF. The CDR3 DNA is TGTGCCAGCAGTCTACGACTAGCGGGGCCACAAGAGACCCAGTACTTC.

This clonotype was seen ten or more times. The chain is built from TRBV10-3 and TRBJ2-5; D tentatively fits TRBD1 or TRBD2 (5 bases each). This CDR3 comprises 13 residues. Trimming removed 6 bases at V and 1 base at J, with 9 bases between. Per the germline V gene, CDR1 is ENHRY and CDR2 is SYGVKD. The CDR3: CAIREGIQETQYF. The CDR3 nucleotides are TGTGCCATCAGAGAGGGGATCCAAGAGACCCAGTACTTC.

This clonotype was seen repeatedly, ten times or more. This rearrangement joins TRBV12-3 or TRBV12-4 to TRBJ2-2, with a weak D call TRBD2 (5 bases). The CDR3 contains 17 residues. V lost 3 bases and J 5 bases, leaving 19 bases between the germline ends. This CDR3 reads CASSFARSGGPTGELFF. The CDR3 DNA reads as TGTGCCAGCAGTTTCGCTCGGAGCGGAGGCCCGACCGGGGAGCTGTTTTTT.

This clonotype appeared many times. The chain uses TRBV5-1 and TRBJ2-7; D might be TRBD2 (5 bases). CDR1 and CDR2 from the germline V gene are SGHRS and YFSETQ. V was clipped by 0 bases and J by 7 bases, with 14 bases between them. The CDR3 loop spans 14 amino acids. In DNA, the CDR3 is TGCGCCAGCAGCTTGGGCGGGCAGTCGGCGGAGCAGTACTTC. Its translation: CASSLGGQSAEQYF.

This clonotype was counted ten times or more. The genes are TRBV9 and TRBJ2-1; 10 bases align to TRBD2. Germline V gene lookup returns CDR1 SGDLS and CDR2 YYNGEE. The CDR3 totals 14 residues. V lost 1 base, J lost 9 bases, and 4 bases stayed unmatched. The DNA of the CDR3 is TGTGCCAGCAGCGTATTAGCGGGAGGTAGTGAGCAGTTCTTC. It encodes CASSVLAGGSEQFF.

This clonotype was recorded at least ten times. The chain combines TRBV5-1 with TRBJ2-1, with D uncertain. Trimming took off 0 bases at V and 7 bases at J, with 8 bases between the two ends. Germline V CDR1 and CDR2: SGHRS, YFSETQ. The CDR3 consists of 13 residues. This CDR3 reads CASSLEQSNEQFF. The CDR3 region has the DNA TGCGCCAGCAGCTTGGAGCAGAGTAATGAGCAGTTCTTC. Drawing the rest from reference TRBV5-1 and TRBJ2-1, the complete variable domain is KAGVTQTPRYLIKTRGQQVTLSCSPISGHRSVSWYQQTPGQGLQFLFEYFSETQRNKGNFPGRFSGRQFSNSRSEMNVSTLELGDSALYLCASSLEQSNEQFFGPGTRLTVL.

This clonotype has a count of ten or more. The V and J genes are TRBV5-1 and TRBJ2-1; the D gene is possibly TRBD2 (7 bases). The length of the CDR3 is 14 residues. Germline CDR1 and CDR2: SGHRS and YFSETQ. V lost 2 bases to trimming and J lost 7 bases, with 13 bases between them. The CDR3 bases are TGCGCCAGCAGCTTTGTGGGGGGGCAAAATGAGCAGTTCTTC. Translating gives CASSFVGGQNEQFF.

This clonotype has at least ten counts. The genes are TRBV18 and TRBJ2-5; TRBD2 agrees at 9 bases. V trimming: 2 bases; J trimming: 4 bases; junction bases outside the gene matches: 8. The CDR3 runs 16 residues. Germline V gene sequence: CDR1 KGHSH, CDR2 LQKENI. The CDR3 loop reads CASSPAVVAGVETQYF. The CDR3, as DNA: TGTGCCAGCTCACCAGCCGTGGTAGCGGGAGTAGAGACCCAGTACTTC.

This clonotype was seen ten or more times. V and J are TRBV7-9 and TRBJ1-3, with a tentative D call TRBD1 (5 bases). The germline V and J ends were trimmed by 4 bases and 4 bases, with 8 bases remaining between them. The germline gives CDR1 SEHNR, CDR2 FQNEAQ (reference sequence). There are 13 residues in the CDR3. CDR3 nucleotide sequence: TGTGCCAGCAGCTCAGGGTACGGAAACACCATATATTTT. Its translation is CASSSGYGNTIYF.

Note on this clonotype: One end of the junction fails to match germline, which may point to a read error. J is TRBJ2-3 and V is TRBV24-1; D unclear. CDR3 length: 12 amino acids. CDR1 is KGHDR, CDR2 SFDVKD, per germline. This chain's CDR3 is CATSEIWVPQYF. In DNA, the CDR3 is TGTGCCACCAGTGAAATATGGGTACCGCAGTACTTT.

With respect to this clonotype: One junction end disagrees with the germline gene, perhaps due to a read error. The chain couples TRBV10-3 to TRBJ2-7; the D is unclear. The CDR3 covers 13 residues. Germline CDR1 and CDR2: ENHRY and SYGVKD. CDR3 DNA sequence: TGTACCATCAGTGGCTGGGAAGCCTACGAGCAGTACTTC. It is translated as CTISGWEAYEQYF.

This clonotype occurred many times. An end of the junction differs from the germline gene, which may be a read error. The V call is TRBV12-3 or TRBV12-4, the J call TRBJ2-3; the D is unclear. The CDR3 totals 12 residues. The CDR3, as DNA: TGTGCCAGCAGTTTCCGCACAGCTACGCAGTATTTT. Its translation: CASSFRTATQYF.

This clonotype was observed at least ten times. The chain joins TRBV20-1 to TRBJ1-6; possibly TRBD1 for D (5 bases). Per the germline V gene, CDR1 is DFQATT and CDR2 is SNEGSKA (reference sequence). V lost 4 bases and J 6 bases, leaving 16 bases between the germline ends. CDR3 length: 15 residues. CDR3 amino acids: CSAKQEGARNSPLHF. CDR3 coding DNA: TGCAGTGCTAAACAGGAAGGGGCCCGTAATTCACCCCTCCACTTT.

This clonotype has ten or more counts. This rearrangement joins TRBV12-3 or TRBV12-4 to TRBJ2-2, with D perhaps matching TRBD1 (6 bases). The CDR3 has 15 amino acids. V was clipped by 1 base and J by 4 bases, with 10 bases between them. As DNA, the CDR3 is TGTGCCAGCAGTTTAGGAGGGGGTGCCACCGGGGAGCTGTTTTTT. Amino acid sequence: CASSLGGGATGELFF.

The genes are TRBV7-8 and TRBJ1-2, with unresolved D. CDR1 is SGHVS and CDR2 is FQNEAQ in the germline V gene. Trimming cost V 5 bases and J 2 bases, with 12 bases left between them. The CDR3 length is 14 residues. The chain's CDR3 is CASSPRAGNYGYTF. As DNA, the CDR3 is TGTGCCAGCAGCCCTAGGGCCGGGAACTATGGCTACACCTTC.

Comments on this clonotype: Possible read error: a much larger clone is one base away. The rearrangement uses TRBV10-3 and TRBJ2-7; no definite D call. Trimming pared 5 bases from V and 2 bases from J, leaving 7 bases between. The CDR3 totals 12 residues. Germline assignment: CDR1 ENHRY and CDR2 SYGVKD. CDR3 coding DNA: TGTGCCATCAGTTACGGGCCCTACGAGCAGTACTTC. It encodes CAISYGPYEQYF.